These 30 T cell receptor beta chains originate from one sample sequenced in a study of human T cells and chemical hapten exposure. Each CDR3 protein is one row after TCRdb ran MiXCR on the RACE reads. The profile shows more than 65,000 distinct CDR3 sequences, around 10% of them singletons. Regarding time point: patch test 1, 2 weeks after DPC sensitization. Regarding treatment: therapeutic diphenylcyclopropenone sensitization with weekly scalp DPC. The sample was whole blood, taken in connection with sensitization to the hapten diphenylcyclopropenone (DPC). The receptors come from a woman in her forties or fifties with alopecia areata. Some clones in this sample may be carry-over from other donors' samples.

The genes are TRBV28 and TRBJ1-5, with a possible D match to TRBD1 (5 bases). This CDR3 has 13 residues. Germline-derived CDR1 and CDR2 are MDHEN and SYDVKM. V shed 10 bases and J shed 5 bases, with 15 bases lying between them. The CDR3 protein is CATQVRGDQPQHF. CDR3 nucleotides: TGTGCCACCCAAGTGAGGGGTGATCAGCCCCAGCATTTT.

The chain recombines TRBV20-1 with TRBJ1-1, with D possibly being TRBD1 (6 bases). The germline gives CDR1 DFQATT, CDR2 SNEGSKA (reference sequence). CDR3 length: 13 residues. Trimming cost V 2 bases and J 4 bases, with 11 bases left between them. Written as DNA, the CDR3 is TGCAGTGCTAGATCTGGGGGGGCCACTGAAGCTTTCTTT. As protein: CSARSGGATEAFF.

This clonotype was seen many times. The chain is built from TRBV11-2 and TRBJ1-1; unclear D gene. V was shortened by 0 bases and J by 8 bases, with 7 bases between the two germline ends. Germline values: CDR1 SGHAT, CDR2 FQNNGV. This CDR3 contains 12 residues. The CDR3 sequence is CASSLEVGEAFF. The DNA of the CDR3 is TGTGCCAGCAGCTTAGAGGTCGGAGAAGCTTTCTTT. Combining the CDR3 with reference TRBV11-2 and TRBJ1-1 gives the whole variable domain EAGVAQSPRYKIIEKRQSVAFWCNPISGHATLYWYQQILGQGPKLLIQFQNNGVVDDSQLPKDRFSAERLKGVDSTLKIQPAKLEDSAVYLCASSLEVGEAFFGQGTRLTVV.

The table lists this clonotype with a few counts. Germline and junction disagree at one end, which may indicate a read error. V is TRBV11-2 and J is TRBJ2-1; D is possibly TRBD1 (5 bases). CDR1 is SGHAT and CDR2 is FQNNGV in the germline V gene. The CDR3 is 15 residues long. The DNA for the CDR3 is TGTGCCAGCAGCCTAGACACAGGCTCCTACAATGAGCAGTTCTTC. It encodes CASSLDTGSYNEQFF.

The V gene is TRBV2, the J gene TRBJ2-7; 13 bases are shared with TRBD2. The ends lost 5 bases at V and 4 bases at J; junction bases unmatched: 5. The CDR3 covers 15 residues. Germline V lookup: CDR1 SNHLY, CDR2 FYNNEI. CDR3 in amino acids: CASSQLAGGPYEQYF. CDR3 in DNA: TGTGCCAGCAGTCAACTAGCGGGAGGGCCTTACGAGCAGTACTTC.

This clonotype was found a few times. V usage is TRBV6-5 and J usage is TRBJ2-1, with no clear D. From germline, CDR1 is MNHEY and CDR2 SVGAGI. The CDR3 consists of 13 residues. Deletions cut 5 bases from V and 7 bases from J, with 12 bases between. CDR3 in amino acids: CASSLNRANEQFF. CDR3 DNA: TGTGCCAGCAGTCTCAACCGAGCGAATGAGCAGTTCTTC.

The table lists this clonotype with many counts. The rearrangement uses TRBV6-2 or TRBV6-3 and TRBJ2-4, with 11 bases matching TRBD2. J gave up 6 bases and V 3 bases, and 7 bases lay outside the gene matches. Germline values: CDR1 MNHEY, CDR2 SVGEGT. This CDR3 has 16 amino acids. CDR3 residues: CASSYHLAGGLNIQYF. CDR3 nucleotide sequence: TGTGCCAGCAGTTATCACCTAGCGGGAGGACTAAACATTCAGTACTTC.

The chain recombines TRBV12-3 or TRBV12-4 with TRBJ2-2; the D call may be TRBD1 or TRBD2 (5 bases each). V lost 6 bases and J lost 7, with 18 bases in between. The CDR3 is 15 amino acids. CDR3 in amino acids: CASRAPGLRGGELFF. As DNA, the CDR3 is TGTGCCAGCAGAGCCCCAGGGTTGAGGGGCGGGGAGCTGTTTTTT.

This clonotype was seen a handful of times. This rearrangement joins TRBV29-1 to TRBJ2-5, with 11 bases fitting TRBD1. Per the germline V gene, CDR1 is SQVTM and CDR2 is ANQGSEA. The CDR3 consists of 11 residues. V shed 7 bases, J shed 6 bases, and the junction held 1 base outside the gene matches. Here the CDR3 reads CSGDRGKTQYF. The CDR3 bases are TGCAGCGGGGACAGGGGGAAGACCCAGTACTTC.

The chain carries TRBV29-1 and TRBJ2-3, with D perhaps matching TRBD2 (6 bases). This CDR3 has 14 amino acids. The V gene lost 3 bases and the J gene lost 3 bases, with 13 bases spanning the gap. The germline V gene has CDR1 SQVTM and CDR2 ANQGSEA. The CDR3 DNA reads TGCAGCGTTGAGGCGGAGGGTGGGACAGATACGCAGTATTTT. Translating it yields CSVEAEGGTDTQYF.

The J gene is TRBJ2-1, the V gene TRBV20-1, with D perhaps TRBD1 (5 bases). The germline V gene has CDR1 DFQATT and CDR2 SNEGSKA (reference sequence). The CDR3 is made up of 13 amino acids. The V end lost 0 bases, the J end lost 7 bases, and 10 bases lay between the germline ends. The DNA of the CDR3 is TGCAGTGCTAGAGATATGACAGAGAATGAGCAGTTCTTC. Its translation: CSARDMTENEQFF.

This clonotype came up many times. The chain couples TRBV5-1 to TRBJ1-4; perhaps TRBD1 as D (5 bases). CDR1 and CDR2 (germline): SGHRS, YFSETQ. This CDR3 is built from 12 residues. V gave up 3 bases and J gave up 8 bases, with 8 bases separating them. The CDR3 coding sequence is TGCGCCAGCAGCTCCGAGGGGGAAAAACTGTTTTTT. Translation: CASSSEGEKLFF.

This clonotype was found a few times. The chain joins TRBV5-1 to TRBJ1-1; 7 nucleotides align to TRBD1. Germline V CDR1 and CDR2: SGHRS, YFSETQ. The length of the CDR3 is 14 residues. The junction had 6 bases not matched to a gene; V was cut back by 0 bases and J by 7 bases. The CDR3 region has the DNA TGCGCCAGCAGCTTGGGAGACAGGGAGAATGAAGCTTTCTTT. Its protein product is CASSLGDRENEAFF.

The rearrangement joins TRBV6-5 to TRBJ2-3; the match to TRBD2 covers 12 bases. The CDR3 consists of 16 residues. Germline V gene lookup returns CDR1 MNHEY and CDR2 SVGAGI. The J segment lost 4 bases and the V segment lost 5 bases, leaving 7 bases of the junction unmatched. The CDR3 nucleotides read TGTGCCAGCAGTCCTTTAACTAGCGGGAGGTCAGATACGCAGTATTTT. This codes for CASSPLTSGRSDTQYF.

A few counts support this clonotype. The chain employs TRBV12-3 or TRBV12-4 and TRBJ2-7; no firm D call. The germline V and J ends were trimmed by 7 bases and 6 bases, with 10 bases remaining between them. This CDR3 contains 11 residues. This chain's CDR3 is CASKRSGEQYF. DNA for the CDR3: TGTGCCAGCAAACGGTCGGGCGAGCAGTACTTC.

Ten or more counts support this clonotype. CDR3 loop: CASSSGQPTGELFF. The CDR3 DNA sequence: TGTGCCAGCAGCTCGGGACAGCCCACCGGGGAGCTGTTTTTT. The chain employs TRBV7-6 and TRBJ2-2; 7 nucleotides match TRBD1. CDR1 and CDR2 from the germline V gene are SGHVS and FNYEAQ. The V segment lost 4 bases and the J segment 4 bases; nucleotides outside the gene matches: 3. CDR3 length equals 14 residues.

The chain couples TRBV7-2 to TRBJ2-7; perhaps TRBD1 as D (6 bases). Trimming stripped 5 bases from V and 5 bases from J, with 13 bases between. The CDR3 loop spans 13 amino acids. The germline V gene has CDR1 SGHTA and CDR2 FQGNSA. This CDR3 is CASSVRGMHEQYF. The CDR3 DNA reads TGTGCCAGCAGCGTCAGGGGCATGCACGAGCAGTACTTC.

The J gene is TRBJ2-1, the V gene TRBV29-1; D call uncertain. Per the germline V gene, CDR1 is SQVTM and CDR2 is ANQGSEA. The V gene lost 2 bases and the J gene lost 8 bases, with 7 bases spanning the gap. This CDR3 contains 11 residues. DNA for the CDR3: TGCAGCGTTGAACACGTTCATGAGCAGTTCTTC. It is translated as CSVEHVHEQFF.

The rearrangement joins TRBV28 to TRBJ1-6, with D perhaps matching TRBD1 (6 bases). Germline lookup yields CDR1 MDHEN and CDR2 SYDVKM. With 9 bases removed from V and 7 bases from J, the gap between germline ends came to 16 bases. The CDR3 contains 14 residues. The CDR3 DNA is TGTGCCAGTAGGGGGGGTATTAAGAATTCACCCCTCCACTTT. Translation gives CASRGGIKNSPLHF.

This clonotype has just a few counts. The chain carries TRBV7-6 and TRBJ2-7; 8 bases match TRBD1. The CDR3 sequence is 18 residues long. The germline CDR1 and CDR2 sequences are SGHVS and FNYEAQ. The V gene end was trimmed by 1 base and the J gene end by 0 bases; junction bases not matched to a gene: 11. CDR3 coding DNA: TGTGCCAGCAGCTTAGGCACTTCAGGGGGCCGTTTCTCCTACGAGCAGTACTTC. Its translation: CASSLGTSGGRFSYEQYF.

Many counts were recorded for this clonotype. The genes are TRBV29-1 and TRBJ2-1, with a weak D call TRBD2 (5 bases). The V end lost 3 bases, the J end lost 9 bases, and 12 bases lay between the germline ends. This CDR3 region has 12 residues. CDR1 and CDR2 (germline): SQVTM, ANQGSEA. CDR3 region: CSVEGTSREQFF. The DNA of the CDR3 is TGCAGCGTTGAGGGAACTAGTCGTGAGCAGTTCTTC.

The chain has TRBV5-1 and TRBJ1-1, with TRBD1 as a possible D gene (5 bases). Trimming pared 0 bases from V and 0 bases from J, leaving 18 bases between. Germline values: CDR1 SGHRS, CDR2 YFSETQ. The CDR3 consists of 18 residues. Here the CDR3 reads CASSLVGTAGTMNTEAFF. The CDR3 coding sequence is TGCGCCAGCAGCTTGGTCGGGACGGCAGGAACGATGAACACTGAAGCTTTCTTT.

J is TRBJ2-1 and V is TRBV11-2; 13 bases match TRBD2. Germline V CDR1 and CDR2: SGHAT, FQNNGV. The ends lost 4 bases at V and 7 bases at J; junction bases unmatched: 4. CDR3 length equals 15 residues. CDR3 loop: CASSWTSGSGNEQFF. The DNA of the CDR3 is TGTGCCAGCAGCTGGACTAGCGGGAGTGGAAATGAGCAGTTCTTC.

The chain has TRBV6-1 and TRBJ1-1; the match to TRBD1 covers 8 bases. The CDR3 runs 15 residues. Unmatched junction bases numbered 5, after V lost 4 bases and J lost 1 base. The germline gives CDR1 MNHNS, CDR2 SASEGT. The CDR3 loop reads CASSGAGTGNTEAFF. In nucleotides, the CDR3 is TGTGCCAGCAGTGGAGCCGGGACAGGGAACACTGAAGCTTTCTTT.

This clonotype came up a few times. The chain joins TRBV12-3 or TRBV12-4 to TRBJ1-1; D not resolved. The CDR3 extends over 11 amino acids. V gave up 5 bases and J gave up 6 bases, with 7 bases separating them. The CDR3 region is CASSPLSEAFF. CDR3 bases: TGTGCCAGCAGTCCCCTTTCTGAAGCTTTCTTT.

This clonotype was recorded a few times. The chain uses TRBV28 and TRBJ2-2; 10 bases line up with TRBD2. Germline loops: CDR1 MDHEN, CDR2 SYDVKM. The CDR3 sequence is 16 residues long. The J segment lost 7 bases and the V segment lost 11 bases, leaving 16 bases of the junction unmatched. The CDR3 here is CAGARSGRAGIGELFF. Here the CDR3 DNA reads TGTGCCGGGGCCCGAAGCGGGAGGGCCGGTATCGGGGAGCTGTTTTTT. Looking up the rest from reference TRBV28 and TRBJ2-2 gives the full variable domain: DVKVTQSSRYLVKRTGEKVFLECVQDMDHENMFWYRQDPGLGLRLIYFSYDVKMKEKGDIPEGYSVSREKKERFSLILESASTNQTSMYLCAGARSGRAGIGELFFGEGSRLTVL.

The rearrangement links TRBV28 to TRBJ1-3; D perhaps matches TRBD1 (6 bases). This CDR3 spans 15 amino acids. V was trimmed by 2 bases and J by 0 bases, leaving 8 bases between them. Germline lookup yields CDR1 MDHEN and CDR2 SYDVKM. The CDR3 DNA reads as TGTGCCAGCAGTTTAGGGGGCGACTCTGGAAACACCATATATTTT. This codes for CASSLGGDSGNTIYF.

This rearrangement joins TRBV19 to TRBJ1-6; TRBD1 matches 9 bases. CDR3 length: 15 amino acids. Losses at the gene ends were 5 bases for V and 11 bases for J; bases not matched to a gene: 10. Germline CDR1 LNHDA, CDR2 SQIVND (reference sequence). CDR3 loop: CASSPRGQGTTPLHF. The DNA of the CDR3 is TGTGCCAGTAGTCCACGCGGACAGGGGACAACACCCCTCCACTTT.

This chain joins TRBV4-2 and TRBJ1-4; D call uncertain. Per germline, CDR1 LGHNA and CDR2 YNFKEQ. V was trimmed by 0 bases and J by 0 bases, leaving 5 bases between them. The CDR3 is 15 residues long. The CDR3 nucleotides read TGTGCCAGCAGCCAAGAGGGCTCAACTAATGAAAAACTGTTTTTT. As protein: CASSQEGSTNEKLFF.

The sample holds a few counts of this clonotype. CDR3 region: CASTTGTSGRPPYNEQFF. CDR3 bases: TGTGCCAGCACCACCGGGACTAGCGGGAGGCCGCCTTACAATGAGCAGTTCTTC. The chain is built from TRBV9 and TRBJ2-1, with TRBD2 matching 15 bases. J was trimmed by 4 bases and V by 6 bases; bases with no gene match: 11. CDR1 and CDR2 (germline): SGDLS, YYNGEE. This CDR3 contains 18 residues.